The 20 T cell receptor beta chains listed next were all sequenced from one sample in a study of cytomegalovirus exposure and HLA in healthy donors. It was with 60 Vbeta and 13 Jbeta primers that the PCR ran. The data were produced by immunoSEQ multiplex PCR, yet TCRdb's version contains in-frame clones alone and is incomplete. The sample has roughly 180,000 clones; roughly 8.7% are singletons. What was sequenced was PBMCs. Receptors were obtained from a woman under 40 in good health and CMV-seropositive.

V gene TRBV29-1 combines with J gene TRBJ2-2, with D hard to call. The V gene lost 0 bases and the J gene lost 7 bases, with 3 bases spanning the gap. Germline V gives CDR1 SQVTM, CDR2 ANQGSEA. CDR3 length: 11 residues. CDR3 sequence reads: CSVEDLGELFF. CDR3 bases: TGCAGCGTTGAAGATCTCGGGGAGCTGTTTTTT.

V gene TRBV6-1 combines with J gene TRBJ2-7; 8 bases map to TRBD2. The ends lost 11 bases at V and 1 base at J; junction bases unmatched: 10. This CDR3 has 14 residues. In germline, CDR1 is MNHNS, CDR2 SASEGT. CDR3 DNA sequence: TGTGCCTCTCGCCCCGGCGGGAGGTCCTACGAGCAGTACTTC. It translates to CASRPGGRSYEQYF.

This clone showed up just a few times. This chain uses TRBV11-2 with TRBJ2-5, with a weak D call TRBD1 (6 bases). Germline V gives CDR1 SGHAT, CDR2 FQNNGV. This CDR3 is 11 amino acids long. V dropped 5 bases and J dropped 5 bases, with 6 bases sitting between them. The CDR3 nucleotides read TGTGCCAGCAGCCAGGGGGAGACCCAGTACTTC. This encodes CASSQGETQYF.

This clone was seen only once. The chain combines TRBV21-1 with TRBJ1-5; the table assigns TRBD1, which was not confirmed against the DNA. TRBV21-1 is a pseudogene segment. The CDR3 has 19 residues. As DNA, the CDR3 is TGTGCCAGCAGCAAAGAGGGCAGGGGGCTGATCGGTAGCAATCAGCCCCAGCATTTT. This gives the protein CASSKEGRGLIGSNQPQHF.

CDR3 sequence: CASSLVPGVSTEAFF. CDR3 sequence (DNA): TGTGCCAGCAGCTTAGTCCCGGGGGTGAGCACTGAAGCTTTCTTT. The J gene is TRBJ1-1, the V gene TRBV7-9; D possibly corresponds to TRBD1 (5 bases). CDR3 length: 15 amino acids. Germline assignment: CDR1 SEHNR and CDR2 FQNEAQ (reference sequence). Trimming removed 1 base at V and 4 bases at J, with 13 bases between.

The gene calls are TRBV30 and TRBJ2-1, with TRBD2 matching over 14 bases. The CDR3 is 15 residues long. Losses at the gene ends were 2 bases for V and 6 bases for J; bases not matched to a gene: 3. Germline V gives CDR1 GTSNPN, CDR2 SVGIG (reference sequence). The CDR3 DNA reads TGTGCCTGGAGTATGGGACTAGCGGGAGTCAATGAGCAGTTCTTC. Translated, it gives CAWSMGLAGVNEQFF.

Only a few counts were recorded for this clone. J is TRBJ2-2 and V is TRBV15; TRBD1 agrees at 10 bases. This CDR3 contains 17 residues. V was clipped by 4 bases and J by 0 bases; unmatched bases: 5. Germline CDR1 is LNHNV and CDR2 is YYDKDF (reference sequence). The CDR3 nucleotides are TGTGCCACCAGCACCGGGACAGGGGCCTCGAACACCGGGGAGCTGTTTTTT. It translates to CATSTGTGASNTGELFF. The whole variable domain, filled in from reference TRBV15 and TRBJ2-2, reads DAMVIQNPRYQVTQFGKPVTLSCSQTLNHNVMYWYQQKSSQAPKLLFHYYDKDFNNEADTPDNFQSRRPNTSFCFLDIRSPGLGDTAMYLCATSTGTGASNTGELFFGEGSRLTVL.

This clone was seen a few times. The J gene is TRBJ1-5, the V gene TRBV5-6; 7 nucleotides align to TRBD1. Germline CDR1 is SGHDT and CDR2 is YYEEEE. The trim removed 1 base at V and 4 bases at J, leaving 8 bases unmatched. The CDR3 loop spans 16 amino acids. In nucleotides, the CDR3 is TGTGCCAGCAGCTTGACTCAGGGGGTATCAAATCAGCCCCAGCATTTT. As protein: CASSLTQGVSNQPQHF.

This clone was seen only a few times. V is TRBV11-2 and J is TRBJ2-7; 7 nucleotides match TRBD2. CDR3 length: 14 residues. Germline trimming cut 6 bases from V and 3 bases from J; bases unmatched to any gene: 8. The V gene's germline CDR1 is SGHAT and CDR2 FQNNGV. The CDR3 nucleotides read TGTGCCAGCAGACCACCGGGGGGATACTACGAGCAGTACTTC. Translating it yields CASRPPGGYYEQYF.

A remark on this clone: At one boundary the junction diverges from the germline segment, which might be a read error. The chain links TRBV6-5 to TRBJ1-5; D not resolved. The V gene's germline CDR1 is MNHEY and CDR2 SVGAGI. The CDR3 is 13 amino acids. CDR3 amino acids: CARSWQGRQHQHF. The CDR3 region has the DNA TGTGCCAGAAGCTGGCAAGGGAGGCAGCACCAGCATTTT.

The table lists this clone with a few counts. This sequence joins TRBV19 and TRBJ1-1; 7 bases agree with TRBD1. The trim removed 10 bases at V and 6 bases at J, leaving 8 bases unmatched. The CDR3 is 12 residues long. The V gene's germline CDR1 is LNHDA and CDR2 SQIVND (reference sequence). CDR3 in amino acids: CATRQGLAEAFF. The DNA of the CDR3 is TGTGCCACCCGACAGGGCCTGGCTGAAGCTTTCTTT.

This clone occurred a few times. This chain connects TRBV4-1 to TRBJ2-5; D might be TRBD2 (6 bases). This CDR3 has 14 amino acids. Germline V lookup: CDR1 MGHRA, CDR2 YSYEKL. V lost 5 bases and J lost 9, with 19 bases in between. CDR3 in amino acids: CASSVGTAVGAQYF. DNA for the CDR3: TGCGCCAGCAGCGTCGGGACTGCCGTGGGGGCCCAGTACTTC.

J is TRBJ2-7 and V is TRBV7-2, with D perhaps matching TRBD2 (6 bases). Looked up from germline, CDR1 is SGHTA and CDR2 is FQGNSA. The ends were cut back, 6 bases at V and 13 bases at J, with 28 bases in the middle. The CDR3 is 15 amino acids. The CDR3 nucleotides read TGTGCCAGCAGTCCCACCACCGGGACTGGAATCACTCAATACTTC. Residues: CASSPTTGTGITQYF.

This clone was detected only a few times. The CDR3 spells CAWSRQGYEQYF. The CDR3, as DNA: TGTGCCTGGAGTCGGCAGGGCTACGAGCAGTACTTC. V gene TRBV30 combines with J gene TRBJ2-7; possibly TRBD1 for D (5 bases). CDR1 and CDR2 (germline): GTSNPN, SVGIG (reference sequence). The CDR3 length is 12 residues. V was trimmed by 2 bases and J by 3 bases, leaving 8 bases between them.

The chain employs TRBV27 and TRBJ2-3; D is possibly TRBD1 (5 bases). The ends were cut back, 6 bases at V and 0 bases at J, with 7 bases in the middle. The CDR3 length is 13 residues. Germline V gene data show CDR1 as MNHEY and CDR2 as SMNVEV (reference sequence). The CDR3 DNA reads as TGTGCCAGCAGACAGGTTAGCACAGATACGCAGTATTTT. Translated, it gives CASRQVSTDTQYF.

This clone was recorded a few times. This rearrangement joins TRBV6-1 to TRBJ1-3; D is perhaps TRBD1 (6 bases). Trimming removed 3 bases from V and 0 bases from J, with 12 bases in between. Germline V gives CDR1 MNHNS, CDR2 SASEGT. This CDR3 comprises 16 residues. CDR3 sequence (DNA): TGTGCCAGCAGTGATTGGACAGTCGGCTCTGGAAACACCATATATTTT. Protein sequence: CASSDWTVGSGNTIYF.

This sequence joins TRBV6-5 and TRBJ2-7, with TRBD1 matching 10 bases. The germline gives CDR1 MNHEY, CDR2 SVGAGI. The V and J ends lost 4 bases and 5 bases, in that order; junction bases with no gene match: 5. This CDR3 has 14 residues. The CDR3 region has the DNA TGTGCCAGCAGTTTCCGACAGGGGGCTAACGAGCAGTACTTC. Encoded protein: CASSFRQGANEQYF.

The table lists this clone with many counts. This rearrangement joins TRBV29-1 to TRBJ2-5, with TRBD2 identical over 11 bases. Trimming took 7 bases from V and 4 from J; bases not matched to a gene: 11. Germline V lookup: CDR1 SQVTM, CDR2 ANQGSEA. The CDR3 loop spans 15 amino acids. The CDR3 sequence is CSAALLAGVGETQYF. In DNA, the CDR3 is TGCAGCGCCGCCCTACTAGCGGGAGTGGGAGAGACCCAGTACTTC.

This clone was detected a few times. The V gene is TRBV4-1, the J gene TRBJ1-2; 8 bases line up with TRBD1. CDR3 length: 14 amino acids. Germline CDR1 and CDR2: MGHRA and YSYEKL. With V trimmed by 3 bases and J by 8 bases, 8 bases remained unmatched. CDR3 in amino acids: CASSHLDRERGYTF. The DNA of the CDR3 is TGCGCCAGCAGCCACTTGGACAGGGAAAGAGGCTACACCTTC.

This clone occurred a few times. The CDR3 DNA sequence: TGTGCCAGCAGTTATCAGGGGGCGATCACCGGGGAGCTGTTTTTT. Residues: CASSYQGAITGELFF. V and J are TRBV6-5 and TRBJ2-2; 8 nucleotides agree with TRBD1. Germline CDR1 is MNHEY and CDR2 is SVGAGI. V shed 3 bases and J 4 bases; nucleotides not matched to a gene: 4. CDR3 length equals 15 residues.